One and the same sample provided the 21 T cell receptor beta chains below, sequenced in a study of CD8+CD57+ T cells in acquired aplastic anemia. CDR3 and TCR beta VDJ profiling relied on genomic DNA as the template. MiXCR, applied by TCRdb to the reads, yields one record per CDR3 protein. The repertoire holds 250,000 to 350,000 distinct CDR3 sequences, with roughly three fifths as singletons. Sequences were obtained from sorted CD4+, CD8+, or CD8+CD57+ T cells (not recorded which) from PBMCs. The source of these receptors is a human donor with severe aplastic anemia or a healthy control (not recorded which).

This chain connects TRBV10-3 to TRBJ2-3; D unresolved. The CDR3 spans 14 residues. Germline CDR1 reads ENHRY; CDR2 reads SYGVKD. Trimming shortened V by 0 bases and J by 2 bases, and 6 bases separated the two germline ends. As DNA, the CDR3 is TGTGCCATCAGTGAGTCAGGCACCACAGATACGCAGTATTTT. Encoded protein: CAISESGTTDTQYF.

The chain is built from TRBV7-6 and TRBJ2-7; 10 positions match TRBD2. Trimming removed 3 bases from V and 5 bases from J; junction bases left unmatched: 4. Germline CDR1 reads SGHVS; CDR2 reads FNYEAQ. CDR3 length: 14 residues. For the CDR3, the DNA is TGTGCCAGCAGCTTTAGCGGGGGGCTCAACGAGCAGTACTTC. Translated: CASSFSGGLNEQYF. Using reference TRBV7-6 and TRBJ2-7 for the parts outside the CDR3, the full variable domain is GAGVSQSPRYKVTKRGQDVALRCDPISGHVSLYWYRQALGQGPEFLTYFNYEAQQDKSGLPNDRFSAERPEGSISTLTIQRTEQRDSAMYRCASSFSGGLNEQYFGPGTRLTVT.

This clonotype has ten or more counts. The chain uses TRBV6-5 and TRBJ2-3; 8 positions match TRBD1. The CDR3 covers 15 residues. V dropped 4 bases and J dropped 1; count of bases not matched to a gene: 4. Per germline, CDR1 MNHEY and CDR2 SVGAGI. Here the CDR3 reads CASSSPGQGTDTQYF. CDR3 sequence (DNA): TGTGCCAGCAGTTCTCCGGGACAGGGCACAGATACGCAGTATTTT.

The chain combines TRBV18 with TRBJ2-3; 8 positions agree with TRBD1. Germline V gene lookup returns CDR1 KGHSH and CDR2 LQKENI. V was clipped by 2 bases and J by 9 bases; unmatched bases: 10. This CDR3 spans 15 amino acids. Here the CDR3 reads CASSPGPQGAYTQYF. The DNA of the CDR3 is TGTGCCAGCTCACCAGGGCCGCAGGGGGCGTACACGCAGTATTTT.

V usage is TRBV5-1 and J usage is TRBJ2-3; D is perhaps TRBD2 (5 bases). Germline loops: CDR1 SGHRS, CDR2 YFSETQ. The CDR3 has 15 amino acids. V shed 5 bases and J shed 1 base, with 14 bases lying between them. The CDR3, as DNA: TGCGCCAGCAGACGGCGGGTGGACCGCACAGATACGCAGTATTTT. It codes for CASRRRVDRTDTQYF.

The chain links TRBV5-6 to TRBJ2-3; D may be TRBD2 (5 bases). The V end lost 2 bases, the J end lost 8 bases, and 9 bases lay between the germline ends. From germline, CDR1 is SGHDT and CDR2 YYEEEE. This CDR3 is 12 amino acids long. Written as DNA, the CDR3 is TGTGCCAGCAGCTTCATCGAGGGTACGCAGTATTTT. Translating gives CASSFIEGTQYF.

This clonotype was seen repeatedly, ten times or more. CDR3 coding DNA: TGCAGTGCTAGGGCCCTGGAGGGCACACACTATACGCAGTATTTT. This codes for CSARALEGTHYTQYF. The chain joins TRBV20-1 to TRBJ2-3; D possibly corresponds to TRBD2 (6 bases). This CDR3 has 15 residues. Deletions cut 3 bases from V and 7 bases from J, with 20 bases between. Germline V gene lookup returns CDR1 DFQATT and CDR2 SNEGSKA (reference sequence).

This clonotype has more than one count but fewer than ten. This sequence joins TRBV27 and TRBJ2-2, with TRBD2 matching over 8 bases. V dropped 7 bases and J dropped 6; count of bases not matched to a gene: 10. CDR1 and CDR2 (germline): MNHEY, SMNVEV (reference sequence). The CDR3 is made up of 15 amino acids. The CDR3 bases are TGTGCCAGCACCCCTCTCGGGCGGGGGGCCGGGGAGCTGTTTTTT. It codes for CASTPLGRGAGELFF.

Here the CDR3 DNA reads TGCGCCAGCAGCCCGGCTGGGACAGGGGGCGCAGATACGCAGTATTTT. Translation gives CASSPAGTGGADTQYF. V and J are TRBV5-1 and TRBJ2-3; 12 bases map to TRBD1. V was pared by 4 bases and J by 4 bases, with 7 bases of the junction left unmatched. CDR3 length equals 16 residues. Germline loops: CDR1 SGHRS, CDR2 YFSETQ.

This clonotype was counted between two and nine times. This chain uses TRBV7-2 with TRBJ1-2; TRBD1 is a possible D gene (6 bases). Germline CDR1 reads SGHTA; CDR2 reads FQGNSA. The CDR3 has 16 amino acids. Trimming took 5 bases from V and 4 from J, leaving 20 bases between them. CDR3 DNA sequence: TGTGCCAGCAGCGCGCATAGCAGGGGTCCTACCTATGGCTACACCTTC. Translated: CASSAHSRGPTYGYTF.

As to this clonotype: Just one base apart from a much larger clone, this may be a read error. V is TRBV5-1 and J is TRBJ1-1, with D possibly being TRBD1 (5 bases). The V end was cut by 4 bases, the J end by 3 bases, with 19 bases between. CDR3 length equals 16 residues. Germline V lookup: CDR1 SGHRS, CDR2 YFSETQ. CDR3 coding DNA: TGCGCCAGCAGCGGGGGGGGGGGGGTAAGTGACACTGAAGCTTTCTTT. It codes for CASSGGGGVSDTEAFF.

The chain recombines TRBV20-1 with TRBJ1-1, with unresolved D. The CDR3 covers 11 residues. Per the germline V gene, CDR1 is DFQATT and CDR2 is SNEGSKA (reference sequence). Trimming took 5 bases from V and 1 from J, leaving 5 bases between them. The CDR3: CSADKNTEAFF. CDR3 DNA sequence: TGCAGTGCTGATAAGAACACTGAAGCTTTCTTT.

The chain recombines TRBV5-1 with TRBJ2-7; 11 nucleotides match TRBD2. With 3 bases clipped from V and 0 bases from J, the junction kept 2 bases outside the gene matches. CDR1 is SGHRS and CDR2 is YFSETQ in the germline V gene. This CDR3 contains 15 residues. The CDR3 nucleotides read TGCGCCAGCAGCTCGGGACTAGCGGTCTCCTACGAGCAGTACTTC. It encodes CASSSGLAVSYEQYF.

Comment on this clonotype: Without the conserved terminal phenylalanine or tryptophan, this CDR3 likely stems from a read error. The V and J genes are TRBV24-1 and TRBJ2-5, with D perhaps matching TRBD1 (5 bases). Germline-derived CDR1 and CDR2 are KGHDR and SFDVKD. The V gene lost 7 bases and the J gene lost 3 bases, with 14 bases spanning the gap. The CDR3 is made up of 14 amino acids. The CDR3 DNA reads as TGTGCCACCAGGGGCAGGGTGGCTAAAGAGACCCAGTACTTG. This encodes CATRGRVAKETQYL.

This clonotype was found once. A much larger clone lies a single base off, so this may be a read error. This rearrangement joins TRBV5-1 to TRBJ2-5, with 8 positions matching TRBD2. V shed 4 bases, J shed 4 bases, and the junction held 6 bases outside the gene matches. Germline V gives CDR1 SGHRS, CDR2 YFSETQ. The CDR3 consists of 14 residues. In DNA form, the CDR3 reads TGCGCCAGCAGCCGGGGACTAGAAGGAGAGACCCAGTACTTC. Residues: CASSRGLEGETQYF. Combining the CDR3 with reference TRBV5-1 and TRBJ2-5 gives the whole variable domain KAGVTQTPRYLIKTRGQQVTLSCSPISGHRSVSWYQQTPGQGLQFLFEYFSETQRNKGNFPGRFSGRQFSNSRSEMNVSTLELGDSALYLCASSRGLEGETQYFGPGTRLLVL.

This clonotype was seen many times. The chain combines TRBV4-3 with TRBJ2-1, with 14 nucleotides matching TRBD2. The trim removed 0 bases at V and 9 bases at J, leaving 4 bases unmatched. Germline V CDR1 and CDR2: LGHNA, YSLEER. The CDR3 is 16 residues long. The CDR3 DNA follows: TGCGCCAGCAGCCAAGATCGGACTAGCGGGGGGTTTGAGCAGTTCTTC. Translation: CASSQDRTSGGFEQFF.

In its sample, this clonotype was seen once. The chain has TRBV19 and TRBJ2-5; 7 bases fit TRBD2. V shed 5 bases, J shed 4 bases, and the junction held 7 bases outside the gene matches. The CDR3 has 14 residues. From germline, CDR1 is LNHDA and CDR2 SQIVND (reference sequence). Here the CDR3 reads CASSSGLEGETQYF. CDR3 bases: TGTGCCAGTAGTTCAGGACTAGAGGGAGAGACCCAGTACTTC.

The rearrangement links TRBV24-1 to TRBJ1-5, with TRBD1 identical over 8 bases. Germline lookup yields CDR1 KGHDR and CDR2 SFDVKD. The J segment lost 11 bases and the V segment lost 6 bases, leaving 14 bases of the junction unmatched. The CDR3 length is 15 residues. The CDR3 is CATSNSRQGQETQHF. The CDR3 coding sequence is TGTGCCACCAGTAACTCCAGACAGGGGCAAGAGACCCAGCATTTT.

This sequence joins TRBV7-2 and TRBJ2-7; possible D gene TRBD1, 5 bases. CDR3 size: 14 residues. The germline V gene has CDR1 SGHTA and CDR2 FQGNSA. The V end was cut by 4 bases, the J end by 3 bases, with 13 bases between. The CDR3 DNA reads TGTGCCAGCAGCTCAGTTATAGGGGACTACGAGCAGTACTTC. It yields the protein CASSSVIGDYEQYF. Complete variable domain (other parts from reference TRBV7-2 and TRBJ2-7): GAGVSQSPSNKVTEKGKDVELRCDPISGHTALYWYRQSLGQGLEFLIYFQGNSAPDKSGLPSDRFSAERTGGSVSTLTIQRTQQEDSAVYLCASSSVIGDYEQYFGPGTRLTVT.

The CDR3, as DNA: TGTGCCACCAAAAGGACAGGAGGGGGGACGTACACCTTC. It translates to CATKRTGGGTYTF. The J gene is TRBJ1-2, the V gene TRBV24-1, with 7 bases that match TRBD1. Germline V CDR1 and CDR2: KGHDR, SFDVKD. V shed 8 bases, J shed 11 bases, and the junction held 13 bases outside the gene matches. The CDR3 is 13 residues long.

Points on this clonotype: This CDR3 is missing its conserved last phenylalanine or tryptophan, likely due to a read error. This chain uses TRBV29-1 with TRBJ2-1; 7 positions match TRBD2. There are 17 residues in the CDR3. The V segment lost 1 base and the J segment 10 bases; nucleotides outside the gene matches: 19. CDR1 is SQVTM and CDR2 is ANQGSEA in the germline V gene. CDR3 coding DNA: TGCAGCGTTGAAGGGGGGGACTACGTGATCCCTCTTCGGGAGCAGTTCTCC. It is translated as CSVEGGDYVIPLREQFS.